This TCR beta chain is drawn from a study of tumor-infiltrating lymphocytes in primary liver carcinoma. For the study at large: Sample yields, roughly 3.5 to 7.13 million productive TCRbeta reads, were similar across the tissue types.

The CDR3 consists of 17 residues. Trimming at V came to 3 bases and at J to 10 bases, leaving 18 bases not matched to a gene. Germline V gives CDR1 MDHEN, CDR2 SYDVKM. As concerns this clonotype: The antigen remains undetermined.

Unsorted bulk tissue (roughly 20-34 mg) underwent RNA and DNA co-extraction. Samples were taken from five separate regions of every tumor. Starting material of 500 ng total RNA yielded TCR beta cDNA via a constant-region primer. Libraries for TCR beta were built through three nested multiplex PCR rounds, which together made up a slightly modified ARM-PCR procedure. TRBV1-TRBV30 forward primers and a C-beta reverse primer were used in the first two PCR rounds, which each ran for 10 cycles. TCRdb reprocessed the multiplex PCR reads via MiXCR and lists one record per CDR3 protein. The data contain tens of thousands of distinct CDR3 sequences, 75% to 85% of them singletons. Findings and limits, study-wide: Tumors significantly exceeded blood in top-250-clone fraction (p = 0.039).

This rearrangement joins TRBV28 to TRBJ2-5; 9 positions match TRBD1. The sample consisted of liver tumor tissue from sampling region 2. The subset: tumor region T2, inferior pole. The origin of this receptor is a woman under 40 with primary liver carcinoma and hepatitis B virus infection. The CDR3 nucleotides read TGTGCCAGCAGTTTTGGGTTCTCGGGGACAGGGTTTGGGATCCAGTACTTC. It specifies CASSFGFSGTGFGIQYF.